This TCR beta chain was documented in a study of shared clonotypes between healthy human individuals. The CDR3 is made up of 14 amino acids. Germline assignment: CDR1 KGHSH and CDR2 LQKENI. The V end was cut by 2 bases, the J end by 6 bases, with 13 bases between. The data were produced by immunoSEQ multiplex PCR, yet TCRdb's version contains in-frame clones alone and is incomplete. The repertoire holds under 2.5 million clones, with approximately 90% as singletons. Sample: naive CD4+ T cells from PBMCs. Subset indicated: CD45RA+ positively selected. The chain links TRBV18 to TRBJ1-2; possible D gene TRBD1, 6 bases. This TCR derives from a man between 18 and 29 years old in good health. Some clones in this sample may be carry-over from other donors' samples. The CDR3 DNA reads TGTGCCAGCTCACCAGGACAGACCTCCGATGGCTACACCTTC. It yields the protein CASSPGQTSDGYTF.